The subject of this entry is one T cell receptor (beta chain). Its antigen remains unknown. Germline CDR1 SNHLY, CDR2 FYNNEI. The CDR3 consists of 18 residues. Trimming removed 3 bases at V and 0 bases at J, with 18 bases between. TCRdb used MiXCR to reprocess the 5' RACE reads, holding one entry per CDR3 protein. This table has about 150,000 distinct CDR3 sequences, 31% appearing once. The data derive from a study of T-cell memory formation after mild COVID-19. The overall study: Largely, the TCR clusters proved donor specific. Whole-study results and caveats: Confirmation of SARS-CoV-2 specificity was lacking for second-wave clones peaking day 37.

The sequence derives from an adult woman who had mild COVID-19 (a few samples of this study predate the infection). Cell type and time point are not known. The chain links TRBV2 to TRBJ1-3; D gene ambiguous. The material sequenced was PBMCs or a T cell subset sorted from them (not recorded which). CDR3 in amino acids: CASSDPTFRRHSGNTIYF. The DNA for the CDR3 is TGTGCCAGCAGTGACCCGACTTTTAGACGCCACTCTGGAAACACCATATATTTT.